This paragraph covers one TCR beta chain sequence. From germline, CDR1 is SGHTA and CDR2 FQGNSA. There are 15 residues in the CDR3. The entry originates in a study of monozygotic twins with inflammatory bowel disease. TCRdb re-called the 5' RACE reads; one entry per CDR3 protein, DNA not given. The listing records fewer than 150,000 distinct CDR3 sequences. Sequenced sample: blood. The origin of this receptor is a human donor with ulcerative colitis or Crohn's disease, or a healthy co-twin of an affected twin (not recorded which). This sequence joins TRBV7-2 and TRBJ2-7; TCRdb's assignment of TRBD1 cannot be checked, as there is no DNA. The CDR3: CASSRSWDGSYEQYF.